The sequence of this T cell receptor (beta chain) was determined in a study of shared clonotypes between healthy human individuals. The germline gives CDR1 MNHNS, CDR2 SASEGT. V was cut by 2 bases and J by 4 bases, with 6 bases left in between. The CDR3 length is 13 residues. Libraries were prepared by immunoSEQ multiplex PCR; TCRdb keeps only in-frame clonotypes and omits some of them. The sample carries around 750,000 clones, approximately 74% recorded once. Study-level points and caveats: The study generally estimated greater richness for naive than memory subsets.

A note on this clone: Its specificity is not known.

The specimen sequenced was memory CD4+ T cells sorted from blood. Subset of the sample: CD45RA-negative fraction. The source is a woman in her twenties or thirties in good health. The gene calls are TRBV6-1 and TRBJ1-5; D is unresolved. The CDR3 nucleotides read TGTGCCAGCAGTGAATTTGAGAATCAGCCCCAGCATTTT. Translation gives CASSEFENQPQHF.